The 11 T cell receptor beta chains below were found in one sample sequenced in a study of blood T cell repertoires in COVID-19 (dated by TCRdb to 2020 to 2022). The method behind the library was the immunoSEQ multiplex PCR assay. TCRdb retrieved this table from immuneACCESS and kept in-frame rearrangements only. Not all clones are present; in checked studies, unresolved V genes account for under half, and no reason is known for the remainder. Present in this sample are roughly 220,000 clones, 85% to 90% of which were seen just once. Clones ranked in the top ten supply roughly a tenth of the sample. The sequenced material came from peripheral blood. These receptors were obtained from a woman in her 50s with COVID-19, enrolled during active disease.

The V gene is TRBV2, the J gene TRBJ1-1; D possibly corresponds to TRBD1 (5 bases). Germline V gene lookup returns CDR1 SNHLY and CDR2 FYNNEI. Trimming cost V 8 bases and J 6 bases, with 13 bases left between them. This CDR3 has 12 residues. The CDR3 loop is CASGGTRAEAFF. The CDR3 bases are TGTGCCAGCGGGGGGACTAGGGCTGAAGCTTTCTTT.

This clone was seen only once. The chain recombines TRBV4-1 with TRBJ1-2; unclear D gene. The CDR3 length is 15 residues. CDR1 is MGHRA, CDR2 YSYEKL, per germline. Trimming removed 1 base from V and 5 bases from J, with 14 bases in between. The CDR3: CASSQVGGTPYGYTF. CDR3 bases: TGCGCCAGCAGCCAAGTCGGTGGTACGCCTTATGGCTACACCTTC.

V usage is TRBV15 and J usage is TRBJ2-7; D might be TRBD1 (5 bases). Germline V CDR1 and CDR2: LNHNV, YYDKDF (reference sequence). There are 16 residues in the CDR3. V was trimmed by 4 bases and J by 5 bases, leaving 21 bases between them. DNA for the CDR3: TGTGCCACCAGCACGGACCCGGCAGGGAATGTGGACGAGCAGTACGTC. The encoded protein is CATSTDPAGNVDEQYV.

This clone occurred once. This rearrangement joins TRBV30 to TRBJ1-5; 7 positions agree with TRBD1. The CDR3 spans 14 residues. Losses at the gene ends were 3 bases for V and 6 bases for J; bases not matched to a gene: 8. Per germline, CDR1 GTSNPN and CDR2 SVGIG (reference sequence). CDR3 loop: CAWRTGQAGQPQHF. In nucleotides, the CDR3 is TGTGCCTGGAGAACAGGACAGGCGGGTCAGCCCCAGCATTTT.

The chain uses TRBV6-5 and TRBJ1-6; 7 bases are a match to TRBD1. From germline, CDR1 is MNHEY and CDR2 SVGAGI. J lost 7 bases, V lost 6 bases, and 9 bases had no gene match. The CDR3 covers 15 residues. The CDR3 loop is CASRRIRTGNSPLHF. CDR3 nucleotides: TGTGCCAGCAGGCGTATCAGGACAGGAAATTCACCCCTCCACTTT.

The V call is TRBV10-2, the J call TRBJ2-3; D ambiguous. CDR1 is WSHSY and CDR2 is SAAADI in the germline V gene. Trimming cost V 6 bases and J 1 base, with 17 bases left between them. The CDR3 is 16 amino acids. The DNA of the CDR3 is TGCGCCAGCAGGCTTGGGCACTGGCAGGGCACAGATACGCAGTATTTT. This codes for CASRLGHWQGTDTQYF.

The gene calls are TRBV5-1 and TRBJ1-1; D is unresolved. The CDR3 covers 14 residues. The V gene's germline CDR1 is SGHRS and CDR2 YFSETQ. The V and J ends lost 0 bases and 3 bases respectively, with 9 bases between them. The CDR3 DNA reads TGCGCCAGCAGCTTGGGTGGAGCTTACACTGAAGCTTTCTTT. It yields the protein CASSLGGAYTEAFF.

The J gene is TRBJ1-1, the V gene TRBV7-3, with a possible D match to TRBD1 (5 bases). The V and J ends lost 4 bases and 3 bases respectively, with 15 bases between them. The CDR3 runs to 15 residues. Germline-derived CDR1 and CDR2 are SGHTA and FQGTGA. CDR3 nucleotides: TGTGCCAGCAGCTCGTCCTCAGGGAGGGACACTGAAGCTTTCTTT. This translates into CASSSSSGRDTEAFF.

This chain joins TRBV7-2 and TRBJ1-5, with TRBD1 matching over 10 bases. With 2 bases clipped from V and 4 bases from J, the junction kept 14 bases outside the gene matches. The CDR3 consists of 19 residues. CDR1 SGHTA and CDR2 FQGNSA come from the germline V gene. CDR3 sequence reads: CASSLPRPGQGRLNQPQHF. The CDR3 nucleotides read TGTGCCAGCAGCTTACCCCGCCCGGGACAGGGGCGCCTTAATCAGCCCCAGCATTTT.

The chain recombines TRBV5-6 with TRBJ1-5; no definite D call. There are 13 residues in the CDR3. Germline-derived CDR1 and CDR2 are SGHDT and YYEEEE. V lost 4 bases and J 6 bases, leaving 11 bases between the germline ends. CDR3 nucleotide sequence: TGTGCCAGCAGCGTTTTCGGGTTTCAGCCCCAGCATTTT. Its protein product is CASSVFGFQPQHF. Drawing the rest from reference TRBV5-6 and TRBJ1-5, the complete variable domain is DAGVTQSPTHLIKTRGQQVTLRCSPKSGHDTVSWYQQALGQGPQFIFQYYEEEERQRGNFPDRFSGHQFPNYSSELNVNALLLGDSALYLCASSVFGFQPQHFGDGTRLSIL.

The rearrangement uses TRBV14 and TRBJ2-7; 7 bases map to TRBD2. Germline CDR1 is SGHDN and CDR2 is FVKESK. The CDR3 runs to 15 residues. V was clipped by 6 bases and J by 3 bases; unmatched bases: 11. The DNA for the CDR3 is TGTGCCAGCAGTATACATGCTTGGGGGGGCTACGAGCAGTACTTC. Protein sequence: CASSIHAWGGYEQYF.